The clone carrying this T cell receptor beta chain was detected many times. Germline V lookup: CDR1 DFQATT, CDR2 SNEGSKA (reference sequence). The V gene lost 0 bases and the J gene lost 2 bases, with 13 bases spanning the gap. The CDR3 length is 15 residues. Preparation of the TCRbeta library involved a method that used unique molecular identifiers. TCRdb reprocessed the PCR reads via MiXCR and lists one record per CDR3 protein. This table holds 170,000 or so distinct CDR3 sequences, over 5.5% found once. This entry comes from a study of T-cell reconstitution after alpha-beta-depleted transplantation in children.

The source was PBMCs from the stem cell graft donor, collected from the stem cell graft. This receptor was obtained from a human donor who donated a stem cell graft to a child with Wiskott-Aldrich syndrome. V is TRBV20-1 and J is TRBJ2-5; a possible D gene is TRBD2 (5 bases). The CDR3 coding sequence is TGCAGTGCTAGAGATAAGGGAGCCCTTCAAGAGACCCAGTACTTC. Its protein product is CSARDKGALQETQYF.